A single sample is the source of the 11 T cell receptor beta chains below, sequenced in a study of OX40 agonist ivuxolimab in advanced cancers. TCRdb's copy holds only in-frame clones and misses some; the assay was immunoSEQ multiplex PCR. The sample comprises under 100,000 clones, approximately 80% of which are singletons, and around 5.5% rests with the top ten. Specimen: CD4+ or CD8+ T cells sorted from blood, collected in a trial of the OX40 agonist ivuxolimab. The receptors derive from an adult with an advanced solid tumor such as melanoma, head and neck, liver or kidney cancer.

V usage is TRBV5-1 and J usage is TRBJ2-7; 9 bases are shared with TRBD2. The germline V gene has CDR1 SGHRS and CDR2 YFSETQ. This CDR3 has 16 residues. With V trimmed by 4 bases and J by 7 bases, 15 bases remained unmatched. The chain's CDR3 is CASSPPKREALSEQYF. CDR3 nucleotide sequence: TGCGCCAGCAGCCCCCCTAAGCGGGAGGCCCTCTCGGAGCAGTACTTC.

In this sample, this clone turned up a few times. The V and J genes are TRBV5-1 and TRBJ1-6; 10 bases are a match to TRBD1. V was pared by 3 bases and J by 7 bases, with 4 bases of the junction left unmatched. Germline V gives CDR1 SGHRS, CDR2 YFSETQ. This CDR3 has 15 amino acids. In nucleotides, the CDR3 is TGCGCCAGCAGCTCTCGGACAGGGGGAAATTCACCCCTCCACTTT. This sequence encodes CASSSRTGGNSPLHF.

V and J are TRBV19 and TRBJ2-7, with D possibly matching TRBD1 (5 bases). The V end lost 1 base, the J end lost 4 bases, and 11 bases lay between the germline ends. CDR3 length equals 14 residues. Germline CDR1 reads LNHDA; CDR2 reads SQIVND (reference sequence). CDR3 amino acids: CASSIAQGTYEQYF. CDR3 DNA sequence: TGTGCCAGTAGTATAGCGCAGGGTACGTACGAGCAGTACTTC.

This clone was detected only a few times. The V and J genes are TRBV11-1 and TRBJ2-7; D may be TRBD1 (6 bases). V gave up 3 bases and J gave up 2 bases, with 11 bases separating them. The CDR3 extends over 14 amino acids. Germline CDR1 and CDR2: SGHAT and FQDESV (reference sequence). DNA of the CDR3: TGTGCCAGCAGCTTGGGCAGGGGCGCCTACGAGCAGTACTTC. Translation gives CASSLGRGAYEQYF. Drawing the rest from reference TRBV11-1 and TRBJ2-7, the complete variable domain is EAEVAQSPRYKITEKSQAVAFWCDPISGHATLYWYRQILGQGPELLVQFQDESVVDDSQLPKDRFSAERLKGVDSTLKIQPAELGDSAMYLCASSLGRGAYEQYFGPGTRLTVT.

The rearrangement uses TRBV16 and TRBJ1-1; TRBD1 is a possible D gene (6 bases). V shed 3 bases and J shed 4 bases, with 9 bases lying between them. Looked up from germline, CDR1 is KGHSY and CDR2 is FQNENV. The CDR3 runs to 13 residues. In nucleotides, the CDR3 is TGTGCCAGCAGCCAGGGACAAGTCACTGAAGCTTTCTTT. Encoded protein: CASSQGQVTEAFF.

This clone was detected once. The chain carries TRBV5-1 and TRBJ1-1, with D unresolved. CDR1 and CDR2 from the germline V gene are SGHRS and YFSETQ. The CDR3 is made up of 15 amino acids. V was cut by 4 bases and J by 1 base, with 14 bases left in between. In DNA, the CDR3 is TGCGCCAGCAGCCCTTACGATCCGGCGAACACTGAAGCTTTCTTT. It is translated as CASSPYDPANTEAFF.

In nucleotides, the CDR3 is TGTGCCAGTAGCGCCCTGTTCCGGGACAGGGGAGGAAACACCATATATTTT. This translates into CASSALFRDRGGNTIYF. J is TRBJ1-3 and V is TRBV19; TRBD1 aligns across 10 bases. The CDR3 is 17 residues long. The germline V gene encodes CDR1 LNHDA and CDR2 SQIVND (reference sequence). J lost 4 bases, V lost 6 bases, and 12 bases had no gene match.

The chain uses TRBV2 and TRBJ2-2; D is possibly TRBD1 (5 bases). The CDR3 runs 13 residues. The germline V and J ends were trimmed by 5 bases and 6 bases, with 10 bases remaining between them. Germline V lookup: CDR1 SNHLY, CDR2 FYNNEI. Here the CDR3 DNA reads TGTGCCAGCAGTAAGGGGCATGCCGGGGAGCTGTTTTTT. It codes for CASSKGHAGELFF.

This chain's CDR3 is CASSGRGLGNTIYF. As DNA, the CDR3 is TGTGCCAGCAGCGGGCGGGGGCTTGGAAACACCATATATTTT. The chain couples TRBV5-4 to TRBJ1-3; weak D call: TRBD1 (6 bases). The CDR3 is 14 amino acids. Germline values: CDR1 SGHNT, CDR2 YYREEE (reference sequence). Trimming cost V 4 bases and J 3 bases, with 11 bases left between them.

The chain's CDR3 is CASSSGDLNTEAFF. The CDR3 nucleotides read TGCGCCAGCAGCTCCGGGGACCTGAACACTGAAGCTTTCTTT. This chain connects TRBV5-1 to TRBJ1-1; weak D call: TRBD1 (5 bases). The V gene's germline CDR1 is SGHRS and CDR2 YFSETQ. This CDR3 has 14 amino acids. V dropped 3 bases and J dropped 0 bases, with 9 bases sitting between them. Drawing the rest from reference TRBV5-1 and TRBJ1-1, the complete variable domain is KAGVTQTPRYLIKTRGQQVTLSCSPISGHRSVSWYQQTPGQGLQFLFEYFSETQRNKGNFPGRFSGRQFSNSRSEMNVSTLELGDSALYLCASSSGDLNTEAFFGQGTRLTVV.

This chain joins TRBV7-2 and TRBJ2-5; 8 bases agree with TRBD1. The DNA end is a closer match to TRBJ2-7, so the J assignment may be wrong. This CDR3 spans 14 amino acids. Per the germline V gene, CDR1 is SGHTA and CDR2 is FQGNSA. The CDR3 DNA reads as TGTGCCAGCAGCTTAGCCCCAGGGGGCCGCGAGCAGTACTTC. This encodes CASSLAPGGREQYF.